The present entry profiles one T cell receptor beta chain with its context. This record comes from a study of blood T cells in healthy people across ages. The use of a sample-barcoded 5' primer and a J-beta primer mix characterized a second PCR of roughly 7 to 12 cycles. TCRdb reprocessed the 5' RACE reads with MiXCR, giving one entry per CDR3 protein. The data contain roughly 930,000 distinct CDR3 sequences, roughly 48% of them singletons. Source material: blood. The receptor was derived from a man aged 25-40 years in good health.

CDR3 residues: CASSYPLLADSTDTQYF. The CDR3 DNA is TGTGCCAGCAGTTACCCCCTCCTAGCGGATAGCACAGATACGCAGTATTTT. The rearrangement joins TRBV6-2 or TRBV6-3 to TRBJ2-3, with 7 nucleotides matching TRBD2. This CDR3 has 17 amino acids. J was trimmed by 0 bases and V by 2 bases; bases with no gene match: 8. CDR1 MNHEY and CDR2 SVGEGT come from the germline V gene.